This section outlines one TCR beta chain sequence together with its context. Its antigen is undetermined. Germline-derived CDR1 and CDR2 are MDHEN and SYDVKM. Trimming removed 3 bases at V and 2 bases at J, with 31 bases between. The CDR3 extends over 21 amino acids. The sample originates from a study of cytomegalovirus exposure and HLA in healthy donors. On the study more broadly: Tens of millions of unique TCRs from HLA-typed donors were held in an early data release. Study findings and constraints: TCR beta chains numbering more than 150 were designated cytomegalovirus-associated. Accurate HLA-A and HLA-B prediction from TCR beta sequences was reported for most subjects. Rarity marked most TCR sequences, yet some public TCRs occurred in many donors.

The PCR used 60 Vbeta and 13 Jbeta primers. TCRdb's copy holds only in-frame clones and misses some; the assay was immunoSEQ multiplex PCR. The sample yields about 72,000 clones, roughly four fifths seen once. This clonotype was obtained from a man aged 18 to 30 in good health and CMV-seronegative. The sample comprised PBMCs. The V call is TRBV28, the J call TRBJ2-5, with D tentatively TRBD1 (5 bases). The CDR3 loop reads CASSFLFYRGLNAPPQETQYF. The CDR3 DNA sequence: TGTGCCAGCAGTTTTTTATTTTATAGGGGTCTTAACGCCCCCCCACAAGAGACCCAGTACTTC.